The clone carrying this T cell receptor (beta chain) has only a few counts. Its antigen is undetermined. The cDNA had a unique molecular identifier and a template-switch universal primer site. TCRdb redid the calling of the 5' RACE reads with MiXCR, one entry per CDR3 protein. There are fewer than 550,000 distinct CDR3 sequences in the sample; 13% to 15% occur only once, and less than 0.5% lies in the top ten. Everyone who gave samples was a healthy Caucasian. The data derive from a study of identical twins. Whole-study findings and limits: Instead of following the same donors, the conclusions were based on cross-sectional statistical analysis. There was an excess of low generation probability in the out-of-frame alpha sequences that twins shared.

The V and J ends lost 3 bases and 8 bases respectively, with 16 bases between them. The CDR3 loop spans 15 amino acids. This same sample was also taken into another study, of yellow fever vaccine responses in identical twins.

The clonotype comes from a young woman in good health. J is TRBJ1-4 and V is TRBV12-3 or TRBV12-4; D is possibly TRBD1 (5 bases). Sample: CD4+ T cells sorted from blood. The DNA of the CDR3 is TGTGCCAGCAGTTTCGTTGTAGGGGCGCGAGAAAAACTGTTTTTT. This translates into CASSFVVGAREKLFF.